Presented here are 28 T cell receptor beta chains from one specimen sequenced in a study of a mutant IDH1 vaccine in newly diagnosed glioma (dated by TCRdb to the early 2020s). No antigens are known for them. The library was produced with the immunoSEQ multiplex PCR assay. TCRdb took this table from immuneACCESS and kept in-frame rearrangements with V and J called. Such tables lack part of the clones; where checked against another copy, unresolved V genes explain under half of the gap, and the rest is unexplained. This sample is represented by around 56,000 clones; approximately 86% of them were singletons. The ten largest account for 3% to 3.5% of the sample. What the time point label conveys for this sample: week 5, during vaccination. A 20-mer mutant IDH1 peptide at 300 micrograms in Montanide made up each vaccine dose, which was injected subcutaneously together with topical imiquimod. Here the sequenced sample was PBMCs, taken from a glioma patient whose treatment included an IDH1 peptide vaccine. Source of these receptors: a woman aged 18-29 years with glioma. Some clones in this sample may be carry-over from other donors' samples.

The rearrangement links TRBV5-4 to TRBJ2-1; no clear D. From germline, CDR1 is SGHNT and CDR2 YYREEE (reference sequence). V lost 1 base and J 6 bases, leaving 2 bases between the germline ends. The CDR3 contains 11 residues. In DNA form, the CDR3 reads TGTGCCAGCAGCTTGATCAATGAGCAGTTCTTC. Its protein is CASSLINEQFF. The full variable domain, completed using reference TRBV5-4 and TRBJ2-1, is ETGVTQSPTHLIKTRGQQVTLRCSSQSGHNTVSWYQQALGQGPQFIFQYYREEENGRGNFPPRFSGLQFPNYSSELNVNALELDDSALYLCASSLINEQFFGPGTRLTVL.

The chain is built from TRBV27 and TRBJ2-3; the match to TRBD1 covers 9 bases. Looked up from germline, CDR1 is MNHEY and CDR2 is SMNVEV (reference sequence). The V and J ends lost 2 bases and 3 bases, in that order; junction bases with no gene match: 9. The CDR3 has 17 amino acids. In DNA form, the CDR3 reads TGTGCCAGCAGTTTACTCAGGACAGGGGTTTTGACAGATACGCAGTATTTT. This encodes CASSLLRTGVLTDTQYF.

The chain couples TRBV6-5 to TRBJ2-1, with 9 nucleotides matching TRBD2. The trim removed 4 bases at V and 3 bases at J, leaving 1 base unmatched. The CDR3 covers 14 residues. Germline assignment: CDR1 MNHEY and CDR2 SVGAGI. In nucleotides, the CDR3 is TGTGCCAGCAGTTCGACTAGCGGCTACAATGAGCAGTTCTTC. Translating it yields CASSSTSGYNEQFF.

The V call is TRBV4-2, the J call TRBJ2-5, with 11 bases fitting TRBD2. V was pared by 0 bases and J by 5 bases, with 8 bases of the junction left unmatched. The germline CDR1 and CDR2 sequences are LGHNA and YNFKEQ. This CDR3 spans 17 amino acids. The CDR3 sequence is CASSQDPSGGRGETQYF. In DNA, the CDR3 is TGTGCCAGCAGCCAAGATCCTAGCGGGGGGCGAGGGGAGACCCAGTACTTC.

The chain couples TRBV5-6 to TRBJ2-7; 8 bases are shared with TRBD1. V lost 2 bases to trimming and J lost 3 bases; unmatched junction nucleotides: 10. The V gene's germline CDR1 is SGHDT and CDR2 YYEEEE. The CDR3 totals 16 residues. CDR3: CASSFFDRGDNYEQYF. For the CDR3, the DNA is TGTGCCAGCAGCTTTTTTGACAGGGGAGACAACTACGAGCAGTACTTC.

The chain couples TRBV7-2 to TRBJ2-7, with 12 bases fitting TRBD2. There are 15 residues in the CDR3. V shed 4 bases, J shed 7 bases, and the junction held 8 bases outside the gene matches. From germline, CDR1 is SGHTA and CDR2 FQGNSA. CDR3 coding DNA: TGTGCCAGCAGCTCCTCTAGCGGGGGGGCCTGGGAGCAGTACTTC. It is translated as CASSSSSGGAWEQYF.

This clone was seen a single time. The genes are TRBV9 and TRBJ2-3; 9 bases align to TRBD2. With 1 base clipped from V and 2 bases from J, the junction kept 5 bases outside the gene matches. CDR1 and CDR2 from the germline V gene are SGDLS and YYNGEE. The CDR3 runs 16 residues. DNA of the CDR3: TGTGCCAGCAGCGTAATTTCTAGCGGGGTCACAGATACGCAGTATTTT. Protein product: CASSVISSGVTDTQYF.

J is TRBJ2-6 and V is TRBV5-1; TRBD1 or TRBD2 may be the D gene (6 bases each). The CDR3 totals 16 residues. Germline lookup yields CDR1 SGHRS and CDR2 YFSETQ. V was pared by 3 bases and J by 1 base, with 11 bases between. In DNA, the CDR3 is TGCGCCAGCAGCTATAGGGGGGAATCTGGGGCCAACGTCCTGACTTTC. Its protein is CASSYRGESGANVLTF.

In its sample, this clone was seen once. This chain joins TRBV6-5 and TRBJ2-2, with a possible D match to TRBD2 (7 bases). The CDR3 spans 15 residues. Looked up from germline, CDR1 is MNHEY and CDR2 is SVGAGI. The germline V and J ends were trimmed by 2 bases and 3 bases, with 10 bases remaining between them. The CDR3 sequence is CASSYAGAYTGELFF. In DNA, the CDR3 is TGTGCCAGCAGTTACGCGGGGGCCTACACCGGGGAGCTGTTTTTT.

The chain couples TRBV6-5 to TRBJ1-2, with a possible D match to TRBD1 (5 bases). Trimming cost V 4 bases and J 2 bases, with 11 bases left between them. The CDR3 has 14 residues. Germline loops: CDR1 MNHEY, CDR2 SVGAGI. CDR3 amino acids: CASSSDKSNYGYTF. The CDR3 region has the DNA TGTGCCAGCAGTTCGGACAAAAGCAACTATGGCTACACCTTC.

V and J are TRBV6-6 and TRBJ1-1; no clear D. Germline values: CDR1 MNHNY, CDR2 SVGAGI (reference sequence). The CDR3 extends over 13 amino acids. Between the trimmed V and J ends, which lost 5 bases and 1 base, there was a span of 8 bases. CDR3: CASSVSGNTEAFF. The CDR3 DNA reads as TGTGCCAGCAGTGTTTCAGGGAACACTGAAGCTTTCTTT.

The chain couples TRBV7-2 to TRBJ1-6; 7 bases are a match to TRBD1. The trim removed 2 bases at V and 6 bases at J, leaving 4 bases unmatched. Germline V gene sequence: CDR1 SGHTA, CDR2 FQGNSA. This CDR3 is 15 amino acids long. CDR3 in amino acids: CASSLRGGINSPLHF. CDR3 bases: TGTGCCAGCAGCTTAAGAGGGGGCATTAATTCACCCCTCCACTTT.

This chain joins TRBV9 and TRBJ1-1, with a tentative D call TRBD1 (5 bases). This CDR3 contains 13 residues. Germline-derived CDR1 and CDR2 are SGDLS and YYNGEE. The germline V and J ends were trimmed by 4 bases and 3 bases, with 10 bases remaining between them. As DNA, the CDR3 is TGTGCCAGCAGCTTGGAGGGGCACACTGAAGCTTTCTTT. It specifies CASSLEGHTEAFF.

As DNA, the CDR3 is TGTGCCAGCAGTCCTGGGGCCAACGTCCTGACTTTC. Residues: CASSPGANVLTF. This chain connects TRBV27 to TRBJ2-6; no clear D. Germline-derived CDR1 and CDR2 are MNHEY and SMNVEV (reference sequence). V was clipped by 5 bases and J by 2 bases, with 1 base between them. This CDR3 spans 12 amino acids. Variable domain in full (rest from reference TRBV27 and TRBJ2-6): EAQVTQNPRYLITVTGKKLTVTCSQNMNHEYMSWYRQDPGLGLRQIYYSMNVEVTDKGDVPEGYKVSRKEKRNFPLILESPSPNQTSLYFCASSPGANVLTFGAGSRLTVL.

The chain recombines TRBV12-2 with TRBJ1-5; TRBD1, as called in the table, went unchecked against the DNA. TRBV12-2 is annotated as a pseudogene. This CDR3 is 15 amino acids long. The CDR3 loop reads CASRLGGQGNQPQHF. CDR3 nucleotides: TGTGCAAGTCGCTTAGGGGGGCAGGGGAATCAGCCCCAGCATTTT.

The chain links TRBV30 to TRBJ2-7; D uncertain. The CDR3 covers 10 residues. Deletions cut 1 base from V and 6 bases from J, with 4 bases between. Germline V gives CDR1 GTSNPN, CDR2 SVGIG (reference sequence). The CDR3 coding sequence is TGTGCCTGGAGTGGTCCCGAGCAGTACTTC. Protein sequence: CAWSGPEQYF.

The sample holds one count of this clone. The chain links TRBV6-6 to TRBJ1-2; 7 bases agree with TRBD1. The CDR3 consists of 15 residues. V shed 2 bases, J shed 4 bases, and the junction held 7 bases outside the gene matches. Germline V CDR1 and CDR2: MNHNY, SVGAGI (reference sequence). CDR3 loop: CASSYKNPGGYGYTF. The CDR3 DNA reads as TGTGCCAGCAGTTACAAAAACCCAGGGGGCTATGGCTACACCTTC.

The chain joins TRBV6-6 to TRBJ1-1, with D tentatively TRBD1 (5 bases). The CDR3 has 13 residues. Germline loops: CDR1 MNHNY, CDR2 SVGAGI (reference sequence). V lost 4 bases and J lost 4, with 10 bases in between. The chain's CDR3 is CASSWGMGTEAFF. The CDR3 bases are TGTGCCAGCAGTTGGGGGATGGGCACTGAAGCTTTCTTT.

Regarding this clone: One end of the junction varies from germline; a read error may be responsible. The chain recombines TRBV29-1 with TRBJ2-5; 8 positions agree with TRBD2. The germline gives CDR1 SQVTM, CDR2 ANQGSEA. This CDR3 region has 17 residues. The CDR3 protein is CSVEGYSGALEQETRYF. The CDR3 nucleotides are TGCAGCGTTGAAGGTTATAGCGGGGCCTTAGAGCAAGAGACCCGGTACTTC. Together with reference TRBV29-1 and TRBJ2-5, the CDR3 gives the full variable domain: SAVISQKPSRDICQRGTSLTIQCQVDSQVTMMFWYRQQPGQSLTLIATANQGSEATYESGFVIDKFPISRPNLTFSTLTVSNMSPEDSSIYLCSVEGYSGALEQETRYFGPGTRLLVL.

The gene calls are TRBV5-6 and TRBJ1-6, with D perhaps TRBD1 (5 bases). This CDR3 spans 14 amino acids. Looked up from germline, CDR1 is SGHDT and CDR2 is YYEEEE. The germline V and J ends were trimmed by 1 base and 12 bases, with 14 bases remaining between them. The CDR3: CASSLNSLGVPLHF. In nucleotides, the CDR3 is TGTGCCAGCAGCTTGAACAGCTTAGGGGTACCCCTCCACTTT.

The genes are TRBV5-1 and TRBJ2-4, with D tentatively TRBD2 (5 bases). Germline V gene data show CDR1 as SGHRS and CDR2 as YFSETQ. The CDR3 length is 13 residues. Trimming shortened V by 4 bases and J by 8 bases, and 13 bases separated the two germline ends. Written as DNA, the CDR3 is TGCGCCAGCAGCAAGGGATTTAGCGACATTCAGTACTTC. Residues: CASSKGFSDIQYF. Looking up the rest from reference TRBV5-1 and TRBJ2-4 gives the full variable domain: KAGVTQTPRYLIKTRGQQVTLSCSPISGHRSVSWYQQTPGQGLQFLFEYFSETQRNKGNFPGRFSGRQFSNSRSEMNVSTLELGDSALYLCASSKGFSDIQYFGAGTRLSVL.

The CDR3 DNA is TGCAGCGCTGACAGTCCAGGACAGGAGTATGGCTACACCTTC. Protein: CSADSPGQEYGYTF. The genes are TRBV29-1 and TRBJ1-2, with TRBD1 matching 7 bases. The CDR3 has 14 amino acids. Trimming removed 7 bases from V and 5 bases from J; junction bases left unmatched: 13. Looked up from germline, CDR1 is SQVTM and CDR2 is ANQGSEA.

The chain employs TRBV4-1 and TRBJ2-1, with a possible D match to TRBD2 (7 bases). The CDR3 loop spans 15 amino acids. The germline V and J ends were trimmed by 1 base and 2 bases, with 9 bases remaining between them. Germline V lookup: CDR1 MGHRA, CDR2 YSYEKL. The CDR3 nucleotides are TGCGCCAGCAGCCAAGCGGGGGGCGCCTACAATGAGCAGTTCTTC. Its protein product is CASSQAGGAYNEQFF.

The V and J genes are TRBV9 and TRBJ2-5, with 7 bases fitting TRBD1. Germline CDR1 SGDLS, CDR2 YYNGEE. The CDR3 contains 12 residues. The J segment lost 5 bases and the V segment lost 3 bases, leaving 1 base of the junction unmatched. The CDR3 sequence: CASSAQGETQYF. The CDR3 DNA reads TGTGCCAGCAGCGCACAGGGGGAGACCCAGTACTTC.

The chain recombines TRBV7-2 with TRBJ1-1, with TRBD1 matching 9 bases. Germline V gene data show CDR1 as SGHTA and CDR2 as FQGNSA. V shed 1 base and J 4 bases; nucleotides not matched to a gene: 13. The CDR3 is made up of 18 amino acids. The CDR3 DNA sequence: TGTGCCAGCAGCTTAGGGTGGGGGACAGGGTTGGGCGCCACTGAAGCTTTCTTT. This codes for CASSLGWGTGLGATEAFF.

The chain has TRBV7-2 and TRBJ2-7; D unclear. The germline gives CDR1 SGHTA, CDR2 FQGNSA. V lost 4 bases to trimming and J lost 5 bases, with 18 bases between them. The CDR3 is 15 residues long. CDR3 protein: CASSSSGPGPDEQYF. In DNA form, the CDR3 reads TGTGCCAGCAGCTCCTCGGGTCCCGGACCGGACGAGCAGTACTTC. Using reference TRBV7-2 and TRBJ2-7 for the parts outside the CDR3, the full variable domain is GAGVSQSPSNKVTEKGKDVELRCDPISGHTALYWYRQSLGQGLEFLIYFQGNSAPDKSGLPSDRFSAERTGGSVSTLTIQRTQQEDSAVYLCASSSSGPGPDEQYFGPGTRLTVT.

The rearrangement links TRBV5-4 to TRBJ2-2; TRBD1 matches 8 bases. Germline V gene lookup returns CDR1 SGHNT and CDR2 YYREEE (reference sequence). The CDR3 contains 14 residues. V gave up 4 bases and J gave up 7 bases; unmatched junction bases: 6. The CDR3 DNA reads as TGTGCCAGCAGCCCAGGACAGGGATACGGGGAGCTGTTTTTT. Protein sequence: CASSPGQGYGELFF.

The chain couples TRBV6-1 to TRBJ1-1; D is ambiguous. The V end lost 4 bases, the J end lost 7 bases, and 16 bases lay between the germline ends. The V gene's germline CDR1 is MNHNS and CDR2 SASEGT. The CDR3 sequence is 14 residues long. The CDR3 is CASSGVIAPREAFF. The CDR3 DNA follows: TGTGCCAGCAGTGGAGTCATCGCACCCCGTGAAGCTTTCTTT.